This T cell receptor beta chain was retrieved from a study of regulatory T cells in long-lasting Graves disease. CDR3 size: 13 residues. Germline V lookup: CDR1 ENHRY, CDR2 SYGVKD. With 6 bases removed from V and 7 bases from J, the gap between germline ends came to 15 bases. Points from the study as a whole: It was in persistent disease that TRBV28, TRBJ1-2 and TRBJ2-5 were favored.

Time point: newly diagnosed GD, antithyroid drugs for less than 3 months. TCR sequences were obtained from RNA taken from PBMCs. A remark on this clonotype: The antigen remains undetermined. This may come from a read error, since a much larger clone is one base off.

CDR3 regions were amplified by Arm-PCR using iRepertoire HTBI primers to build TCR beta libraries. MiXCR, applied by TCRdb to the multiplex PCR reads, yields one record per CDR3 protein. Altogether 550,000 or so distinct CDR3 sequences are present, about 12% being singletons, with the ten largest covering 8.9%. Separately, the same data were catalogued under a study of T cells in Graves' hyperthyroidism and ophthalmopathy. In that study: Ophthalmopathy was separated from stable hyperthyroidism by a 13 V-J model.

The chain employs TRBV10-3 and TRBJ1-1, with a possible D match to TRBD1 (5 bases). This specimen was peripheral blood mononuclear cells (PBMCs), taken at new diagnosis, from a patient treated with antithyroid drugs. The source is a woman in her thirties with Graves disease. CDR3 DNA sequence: TGTGCCATCAGGGAGACAGACTCCTTTGAAGCTTTCTTT. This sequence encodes CAIRETDSFEAFF.